This T cell receptor (beta chain) was recovered during a study of T cell changes during pregnancy in multiple sclerosis. The CDR3 has 15 amino acids. Germline values: CDR1 MGHRA, CDR2 YSYEKL. J lost 6 bases, V lost 0 bases, and 0 bases had no gene match. Of note for this clone: This specimen includes other DNA sequences encoding the same CDR3.

Method: immunoSEQ multiplex PCR; TCRdb's copy keeps in-frame clones and lacks some. Counted here are about 84,000 clones, approximately 95% occurring once; the ten biggest clones make up about 0.99%. V gene TRBV4-1 combines with J gene TRBJ2-2; 11 nucleotides agree with TRBD2. The TCR comes from a female donor in good health, enrolled as a control in a pregnancy study. The sequences come from peripheral blood, collected in the second trimester of pregnancy. In DNA, the CDR3 is TGCGCCAGCAGCCAAGAGGGACTAGCGGCCGGGGAGCTGTTTTTT. It specifies CASSQEGLAAGELFF.